The clone carrying this TCR beta chain was detected ten times or more. Its matching antigen is unknown. The source of the sample is a study of neurological immune-mediated disorders. Study-wide results and caveats: The greatest degree of TCR clonal expansion was observed in HTLV-1-associated myelopathy, with the lowest in multiple sclerosis, below that of healthy controls. Expanded clones shared no identical CDR3 amino acid sequences across subjects, which suggested private TCR-beta repertoires in all groups.

Time point: technical triplicate 1. The cDNA was synthesized by means of template-switch 5'RACE, which was carried out with 10-nucleotide random UMIs. TCRdb analysed the 5' RACE reads with MiXCR anew, one entry per CDR3 protein. The profile shows tens of thousands of distinct CDR3 sequences, 11% of them singletons. The V gene's germline CDR1 is SQVTM and CDR2 ANQGSEA. This CDR3 comprises 14 residues. V dropped 6 bases and J dropped 0; count of bases not matched to a gene: 4. Sequencing was carried out using PBMCs. This clonotype originated in a man between 60 and 70 years old with HTLV-1-associated myelopathy (HAM/TSP). The chain recombines TRBV29-1 with TRBJ2-3; 9 nucleotides align to TRBD2. CDR3 DNA sequence: TGCAGCGTAGCGGGAGGCTCGAGCACAGATACGCAGTATTTT. Translated, it gives CSVAGGSSTDTQYF.